One T cell receptor beta chain is described in this entry. Its antigen is not identified. This record belongs to a study of identical twins. Study observations and caveats: Weaker excess twin sharing was observed in beta out-of-frame sequences. Within twin pairs, the out-of-frame alpha sequences they shared showed excess low generation probability. The study reached conclusions through statistical analysis that was cross-sectional, not following the same donors.

CDR1 is LGHNA, CDR2 YNFKEQ, per germline. V lost 10 bases and J 4 bases, leaving 15 bases between the germline ends. The CDR3 has 13 amino acids. Carrying unique molecular identifiers, the cDNA also gained a universal primer site through template switching. TCRdb independently ran MiXCR on the 5' RACE reads; one entry per CDR3 protein. Here the sample spans just over 500,000 distinct CDR3 sequences, 20% to 25% being singletons. These data were likewise used in another study, on T cells expressing NK-cell markers.

The sequence was collected from a woman under 30 in good health. The sample comprised CD4+ T cells sorted from blood. The rearrangement uses TRBV4-2 and TRBJ2-3; tentatively, D is TRBD1 (5 bases). CDR3 DNA sequence: TGTGCCAACAGTTACGACAGCCCAGATACGCAGTATTTT. It is translated as CANSYDSPDTQYF.